The 2 T cell receptor beta chains given below trace back to one sample, sequenced in a study of blood T cell repertoires in COVID-19. Sequenced by immunoSEQ multiplex PCR; TCRdb stores in-frame clones only, minus some. Here the sample spans some 39,000 clones, around 82% being singletons. The sample consisted of peripheral blood. These TCRs come from a man aged 80 or over with acute or convalescent COVID-19.

The chain carries TRBV9 and TRBJ1-2; 8 bases agree with TRBD1. From germline, CDR1 is SGDLS and CDR2 YYNGEE. CDR3 length equals 13 residues. V lost 2 bases to trimming and J lost 6 bases; unmatched junction nucleotides: 3. The CDR3 is CASSVGQGDGYTF. The DNA of the CDR3 is TGTGCCAGCAGCGTCGGACAGGGTGATGGCTACACCTTC.

This chain links TRBV9 with TRBJ1-3; the D gene is possibly TRBD1 (5 bases). The CDR3 is 16 residues long. CDR1 and CDR2 from the germline V gene are SGDLS and YYNGEE. Trimming cost V 3 bases and J 0 bases, with 13 bases left between them. CDR3: CASSESRGYSGNTIYF. In DNA form, the CDR3 reads TGTGCCAGCAGCGAGAGCCGGGGGTACTCTGGAAACACCATATATTTT.